This T cell receptor (beta chain) is drawn from a study of PD-1 blockade in classical Hodgkin lymphoma. Libraries were prepared by immunoSEQ multiplex PCR; TCRdb keeps only in-frame clonotypes and omits some of them. The table records about 17,000 clones, over 70% of them present only once. Germline V gene sequence: CDR1 LNHDA, CDR2 SQIVND (reference sequence). With 7 bases removed from V and 4 bases from J, the gap between germline ends came to 18 bases. The CDR3 covers 15 residues. Relapse after autologous stem cell transplantation occurred in every patient, and brentuximab vedotin exposure varied. The best responses consisted of complete response, partial response or progressive disease.

Material: peripheral blood mononuclear cells (PBMCs), obtained at baseline. The TCR was taken from a human donor with classical Hodgkin lymphoma. The chain joins TRBV19 to TRBJ2-3; D is ambiguous. CDR3 nucleotides: TGTGCCAGTACTCGGGTCGGGTCTTCGGCAGATACGCAGTATTTT. Residues: CASTRVGSSADTQYF.